The 28 T cell receptor beta chains given below trace back to one sample, sequenced in a study of cytomegalovirus exposure and HLA in healthy donors. The PCR was carried out with 60 Vbeta primers and 13 Jbeta primers. Clones were read by immunoSEQ multiplex PCR, and TCRdb kept only the in-frame ones, dropping some. The top ten clones hold roughly 3.6% of a sample with some 180,000 clones, about 80% of them seen once. Sequenced input: PBMCs. These receptors were obtained from a woman aged 60-75 years in good health and CMV-seropositive.

The CDR3 loop reads CASSSTGPQQYF. The CDR3 coding sequence is TGTGCCAGCAGTTCGACAGGTCCCCAGCAGTACTTC. The rearrangement joins TRBV28 to TRBJ2-5, with D tentatively TRBD1 (6 bases). The germline V and J ends were trimmed by 4 bases and 11 bases, with 14 bases remaining between them. Germline V gene sequence: CDR1 MDHEN, CDR2 SYDVKM. The CDR3 loop spans 12 amino acids.

This chain links TRBV6-6 with TRBJ1-3; a weak D match, TRBD1 (6 bases). This CDR3 is built from 15 residues. The germline gives CDR1 MNHNY, CDR2 SVGAGI (reference sequence). V was clipped by 5 bases and J by 2 bases, with 13 bases between them. The CDR3 DNA is TGTGCCAGCAGTATACAGGGTTCCACTGGAAACACCATATATTTT. It codes for CASSIQGSTGNTIYF.

The chain uses TRBV27 and TRBJ2-3; D unclear. Trimming shortened V by 5 bases and J by 4 bases, and 13 bases separated the two germline ends. Germline V gene data show CDR1 as MNHEY and CDR2 as SMNVEV (reference sequence). This CDR3 has 14 amino acids. The CDR3 loop reads CASSLIRNSDTQYF. DNA for the CDR3: TGTGCCAGCAGTCTGATCAGGAATTCAGATACGCAGTATTTT.

The rearrangement joins TRBV7-9 to TRBJ2-3; D unresolved. The CDR3 contains 14 residues. The germline CDR1 and CDR2 sequences are SEHNR and FQNEAQ (reference sequence). The V and J ends lost 4 bases and 1 base respectively, with 9 bases between them. The CDR3 region is CASSYSSGTDTQYF. The CDR3 coding sequence is TGTGCCAGCAGCTATTCTTCTGGCACAGATACGCAGTATTTT.

The chain couples TRBV28 to TRBJ2-3; tentatively, D is TRBD2 (6 bases). V dropped 2 bases and J dropped 10 bases, with 10 bases sitting between them. This CDR3 spans 12 amino acids. From germline, CDR1 is MDHEN and CDR2 SYDVKM. CDR3 residues: CASSLRGNAQYF. The CDR3, as DNA: TGTGCCAGCAGTTTACGGGGGAACGCGCAGTATTTT.

V and J are TRBV27 and TRBJ2-5; D not resolved. Trimming took 6 bases from V and 3 from J, leaving 5 bases between them. Germline V lookup: CDR1 MNHEY, CDR2 SMNVEV (reference sequence). This CDR3 contains 11 residues. The CDR3 nucleotides read TGTGCCAGCAGCCGTGAAGAGACCCAGTACTTC. Translation: CASSREETQYF.

This sequence joins TRBV27 and TRBJ2-3; 7 bases match TRBD2. The CDR3 totals 15 residues. Germline V gene lookup returns CDR1 MNHEY and CDR2 SMNVEV (reference sequence). Losses at the gene ends were 8 bases for V and 3 bases for J; bases not matched to a gene: 11. This chain's CDR3 is CASGPGEGYTDTQYF. In DNA, the CDR3 is TGTGCCAGCGGACCGGGGGAGGGATATACAGATACGCAGTATTTT.

This sequence joins TRBV11-3 and TRBJ2-5; no reliable D call. The CDR3 sequence is 13 residues long. Germline CDR1 is SGHNT and CDR2 is YENEEA. CDR3 residues: CGLAGVVAETQYF. Here the CDR3 DNA reads TGTGGCTTGGCCGGAGTGGTAGCAGAGACCCAGTACTTC.

The V and J genes are TRBV5-4 and TRBJ2-1; 11 positions agree with TRBD2. Germline CDR1 reads SGHNT; CDR2 reads YYREEE (reference sequence). J lost 9 bases, V lost 5 bases, and 10 bases had no gene match. The CDR3 sequence is 15 residues long. The CDR3 sequence: CASSRSSGTSGEQFF. The DNA for the CDR3 is TGTGCCAGCAGTCGCAGTTCCGGGACTAGCGGTGAGCAGTTCTTC.

The genes are TRBV15 and TRBJ2-1; 9 bases are a match to TRBD2. This CDR3 has 14 residues. Germline CDR1 reads LNHNV; CDR2 reads YYDKDF (reference sequence). J was trimmed by 3 bases and V by 7 bases; bases with no gene match: 4. The CDR3 DNA reads TGTGCCACCAATGCGGGGGGGGGCTACAATGAGCAGTTCTTC. This sequence encodes CATNAGGGYNEQFF.

This chain uses TRBV27 with TRBJ2-2, with unresolved D. Germline assignment: CDR1 MNHEY and CDR2 SMNVEV (reference sequence). Trimming shortened V by 6 bases and J by 4 bases, and 3 bases separated the two germline ends. The CDR3 totals 11 residues. CDR3 protein: CASSGTGELFF. As DNA, the CDR3 is TGTGCCAGCAGCGGCACCGGGGAGCTGTTTTTT.

Only a few counts were recorded for this clone. The chain recombines TRBV5-1 with TRBJ1-1; 7 bases align to TRBD1. Germline CDR1 SGHRS, CDR2 YFSETQ. Trimming removed 4 bases from V and 3 bases from J; junction bases left unmatched: 0. The CDR3 has 12 amino acids. In DNA form, the CDR3 reads TGCGCCAGCAGCCAGGGGGACACTGAAGCTTTCTTT. This translates into CASSQGDTEAFF.

On this clone itself: The CDR3 does not close with the conserved phenylalanine or tryptophan, likely indicating a read error. V gene TRBV5-3 combines with J gene TRBJ1-3; 7 positions match TRBD1. TRBV5-3 has ORF status, its function being uncertain. The CDR3 loop spans 15 amino acids. V lost 5 bases to trimming and J lost 0 bases; unmatched junction nucleotides: 5. The CDR3 region is CARSLTGNSGNTIYS. The CDR3 DNA reads as TGTGCCAGAAGTTTGACAGGGAACTCTGGAAACACCATATATTCT.

The rearrangement links TRBV27 to TRBJ2-7; D may be TRBD2 (6 bases). With 2 bases removed from V and 0 bases from J, the gap between germline ends came to 8 bases. The CDR3 contains 14 residues. CDR1 MNHEY and CDR2 SMNVEV come from the germline V gene (reference sequence). CDR3 DNA: TGTGCCAGCAGTTTAAGGCGGGACTCCTACGAGCAGTACTTC. Protein sequence: CASSLRRDSYEQYF.

The chain carries TRBV5-4 and TRBJ2-5; D perhaps matches TRBD2 (7 bases). This CDR3 has 14 amino acids. Germline CDR1 reads SGHNT; CDR2 reads YYREEE (reference sequence). The V end lost 4 bases, the J end lost 7 bases, and 17 bases lay between the germline ends. CDR3 sequence: CASSGGGGRGTQYF. The CDR3 region has the DNA TGTGCCAGCAGCGGGGGAGGGGGTCGGGGGACCCAGTACTTC.

CDR3 region: CSVLRDPTDTQYF. The DNA for the CDR3 is TGCAGCGTACTCCGGGATCCCACAGATACGCAGTATTTT. V is TRBV29-1 and J is TRBJ2-3; perhaps TRBD2 as D (5 bases). This CDR3 comprises 13 residues. Trimming stripped 6 bases from V and 2 bases from J, with 12 bases between. The germline V gene has CDR1 SQVTM and CDR2 ANQGSEA.

V is TRBV29-1 and J is TRBJ2-3; TRBD2 aligns across 10 bases. This CDR3 is 14 amino acids long. The J segment lost 8 bases and the V segment lost 7 bases, leaving 12 bases of the junction unmatched. From germline, CDR1 is SQVTM and CDR2 ANQGSEA. CDR3 in amino acids: CSGEGLAGAGTQYF. The CDR3 DNA follows: TGCAGCGGTGAGGGCCTAGCGGGAGCCGGTACGCAGTATTTT.

This clone was counted only a few times. The sample carries other DNA sequences with the same CDR3. The chain uses TRBV28 and TRBJ1-3, with unresolved D. V was cut by 3 bases and J by 4 bases, with 4 bases left in between. The CDR3 length is 12 residues. CDR1 and CDR2 (germline): MDHEN, SYDVKM. The CDR3 DNA is TGTGCCAGCAGTTTTCGGGGAAACACCATATATTTT. It encodes CASSFRGNTIYF.

This clone was observed a handful of times. This chain connects TRBV7-8 to TRBJ2-2, with 7 bases aligning to TRBD2. V was pared by 3 bases and J by 4 bases, with 5 bases of the junction left unmatched. CDR1 is SGHVS and CDR2 is FQNEAQ in the germline V gene. This CDR3 has 15 amino acids. The CDR3 region has the DNA TGTGCCAGCAGCTTCCGGACTAGGCGCACCGGGGAGCTGTTTTTT. As protein: CASSFRTRRTGELFF.

This clone turned up a few times. CDR3 residues: CAWSASEEQYF. CDR3 coding DNA: TGTGCCTGGAGTGCCTCCGAGGAGCAGTACTTC. This sequence joins TRBV30 and TRBJ2-7; D remains ambiguous. V lost 1 base to trimming and J lost 7 bases, with 8 bases between them. In germline, CDR1 is GTSNPN, CDR2 SVGIG (reference sequence). The CDR3 consists of 11 residues.

V gene TRBV28 combines with J gene TRBJ1-1; maybe TRBD1 (6 bases). Germline V gene data show CDR1 as MDHEN and CDR2 as SYDVKM. V lost 5 bases and J 0 bases, leaving 22 bases between the germline ends. There are 18 residues in the CDR3. The CDR3 DNA reads as TGTGCCAGCAGTACCCCATCGGGACATTGGGAAATGAACACTGAAGCTTTCTTT. Its translation is CASSTPSGHWEMNTEAFF.

The V call is TRBV23-1, the J call TRBJ2-7, with 13 bases aligning to TRBD2. TRBV23-1 is recorded as an ORF, its role being uncertain. This CDR3 is 20 amino acids long. The J segment lost 3 bases and the V segment lost 0 bases, leaving 14 bases of the junction unmatched. The CDR3 DNA reads TGCGCCAGCAGTCAATCAGGGACTAGCGGGACACCCTGGGGGAGCTACGAGCAGTACTTC. Encoded protein: CASSQSGTSGTPWGSYEQYF.

The V gene is TRBV7-9, the J gene TRBJ2-2; TRBD2 is a possible D gene (5 bases). The V gene's germline CDR1 is SEHNR and CDR2 FQNEAQ (reference sequence). This CDR3 has 12 amino acids. V was pared by 4 bases and J by 9 bases, with 9 bases between. The DNA of the CDR3 is TGTGCCAGCAGCTCACTAGAAAGGGAGCTGTTTTTT. This codes for CASSSLERELFF.

Comment on this clone: One end of the junction does not line up with germline, which may come from a read error. The chain joins TRBV6-5 to TRBJ1-5, with 8 bases fitting TRBD1. Looked up from germline, CDR1 is MNHEY and CDR2 is SVGAGI. The CDR3 covers 15 residues. CDR3 DNA: TGTGCCGGCAGTGCGGACAGGGCGCACAATCAGCCCCAGCATTTT. It is translated as CAGSADRAHNQPQHF.

This clone was found a few times. The chain uses TRBV2 and TRBJ2-7; D is ambiguous. Looked up from germline, CDR1 is SNHLY and CDR2 is FYNNEI. The CDR3 totals 12 residues. The V end lost 6 bases, the J end lost 7 bases, and 13 bases lay between the germline ends. The CDR3 bases are TGTGCCAGCAGGGAACAGTGGTTGGAGCAGTACTTC. Protein: CASREQWLEQYF.

The chain uses TRBV7-8 and TRBJ1-4, with a weak D call TRBD1 (6 bases). CDR3 size: 14 residues. The ends were cut back, 1 base at V and 7 bases at J, with 10 bases in the middle. The germline CDR1 and CDR2 sequences are SGHVS and FQNEAQ. The DNA for the CDR3 is TGTGCCAGCAGCTTAGTGGGGGCCGGTGAAAAACTGTTTTTT. Protein product: CASSLVGAGEKLFF.

The chain has TRBV30 and TRBJ2-7; D remains unclear. V shed 4 bases and J shed 5 bases, with 15 bases lying between them. The CDR3 sequence is 13 residues long. Per the germline V gene, CDR1 is GTSNPN and CDR2 is SVGIG (reference sequence). The DNA of the CDR3 is TGTGCCTGGAATAGCCCCTTTAACAACGAGCAGTACTTC. Encoded protein: CAWNSPFNNEQYF.

The V and J genes are TRBV12-5 and TRBJ2-1; 8 nucleotides agree with TRBD2. With V trimmed by 6 bases and J by 0 bases, 1 base remained unmatched. Per germline, CDR1 LGHNT and CDR2 FRNRAP. The CDR3 is 14 residues long. CDR3 region: CASGSGSSYNEQFF. CDR3 nucleotides: TGTGCTAGTGGGAGCGGGAGCTCCTACAATGAGCAGTTCTTC. Combining the CDR3 with reference TRBV12-5 and TRBJ2-1 gives the whole variable domain DARVTQTPRHKVTEMGQEVTMRCQPILGHNTVFWYRQTMMQGLELLAYFRNRAPLDDSGMPKDRFSAEMPDATLATLKIQPSEPRDSAVYFCASGSGSSYNEQFFGPGTRLTVL.